This entry describes one T cell receptor (beta chain). What it recognizes is unknown. Germline CDR1 reads SGHTA; CDR2 reads FQGNSA. This CDR3 is built from 13 residues. The ends were cut back, 6 bases at V and 1 base at J, with 10 bases in the middle. Generated by immunoSEQ multiplex PCR, the TCRdb table keeps only in-frame clones and is missing some. The profile shows about 140,000 clones, more than 85% of them singletons. This sample is drawn from a study of cytotoxic CD8 clonotypes in ibrutinib-treated CLL. Overall study: It was after a median approximately twelve months of treatment, range 6 to 36, that response samples were taken. The sample average was 255,043 productive templates and fewer than 95,000 productive rearrangements.

Findings and caveats of the study: Baseline clonality, above age-matched healthy donor levels, tracked circulating CD8+ T-cell counts.

The sequence came from a human donor with chronic lymphocytic leukemia. The V and J genes are TRBV7-2 and TRBJ2-7; D perhaps matches TRBD2 (5 bases). The sample in question was PBMCs, obtained after 12 months of ibrutinib treatment. The CDR3 nucleotides read TGTGCCAGCAGGTACCGACTATCCTACGAGCAGTACTTC. Amino acid sequence: CASRYRLSYEQYF.